This T cell receptor beta chain is drawn from a study of blood T cell repertoires in COVID-19. V dropped 3 bases and J dropped 9; count of bases not matched to a gene: 13. Germline CDR1 reads LGHDT; CDR2 reads YNNKEL (reference sequence). The CDR3 extends over 16 amino acids. Repertoires were generated with immunoSEQ multiplex PCR, while TCRdb's copy carries only in-frame clones and drops some. This table holds fewer than 150,000 clones, about 88% found once. The sample was peripheral blood. The sequence was collected from a man aged 45-65 years with active or convalescent COVID-19. The chain links TRBV3-1 (or the pseudogene TRBV3-2) to TRBJ2-1, with 8 bases that match TRBD1. Here the CDR3 reads CASSHTGTGTFGEQFF. The CDR3 DNA sequence: TGTGCCAGCAGCCATACAGGGACAGGTACCTTCGGTGAGCAGTTCTTC.